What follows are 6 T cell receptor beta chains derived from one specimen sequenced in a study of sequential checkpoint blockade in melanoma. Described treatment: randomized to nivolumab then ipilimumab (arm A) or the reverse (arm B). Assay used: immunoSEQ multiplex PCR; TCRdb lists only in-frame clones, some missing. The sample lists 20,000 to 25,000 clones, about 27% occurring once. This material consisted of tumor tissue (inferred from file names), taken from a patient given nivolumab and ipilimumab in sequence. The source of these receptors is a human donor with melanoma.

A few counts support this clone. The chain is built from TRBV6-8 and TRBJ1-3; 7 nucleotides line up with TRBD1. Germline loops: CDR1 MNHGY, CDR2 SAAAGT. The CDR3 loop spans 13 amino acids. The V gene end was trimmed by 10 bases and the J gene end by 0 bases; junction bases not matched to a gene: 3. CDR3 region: CATRDSSGNTIYF. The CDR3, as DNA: TGTGCCACTCGGGACAGCTCTGGAAACACCATATATTTT.

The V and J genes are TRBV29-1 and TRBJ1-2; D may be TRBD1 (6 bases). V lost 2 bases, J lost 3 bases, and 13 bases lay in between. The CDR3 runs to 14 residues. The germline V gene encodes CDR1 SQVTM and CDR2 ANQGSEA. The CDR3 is CSVEIATGHYGYTF. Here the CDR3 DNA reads TGCAGCGTTGAAATCGCGACAGGCCACTATGGCTACACCTTC. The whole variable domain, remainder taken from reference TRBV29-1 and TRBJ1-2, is SAVISQKPSRDICQRGTSLTIQCQVDSQVTMMFWYRQQPGQSLTLIATANQGSEATYESGFVIDKFPISRPNLTFSTLTVSNMSPEDSSIYLCSVEIATGHYGYTFGSGTRLTVV.

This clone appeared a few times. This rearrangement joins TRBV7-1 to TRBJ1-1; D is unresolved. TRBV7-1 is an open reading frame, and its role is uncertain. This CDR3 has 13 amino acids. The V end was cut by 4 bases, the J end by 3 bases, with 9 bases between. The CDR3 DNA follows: TGTGCCAGCAGCTTCGGGAGGGACACTGAAGCTTTCTTT. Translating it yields CASSFGRDTEAFF.

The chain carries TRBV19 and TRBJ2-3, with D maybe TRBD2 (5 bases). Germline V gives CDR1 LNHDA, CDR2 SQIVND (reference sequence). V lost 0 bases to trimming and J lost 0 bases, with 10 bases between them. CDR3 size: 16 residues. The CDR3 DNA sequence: TGTGCCAGTAGTATAGACCCTACGGGGAGCACAGATACGCAGTATTTT. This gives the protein CASSIDPTGSTDTQYF.

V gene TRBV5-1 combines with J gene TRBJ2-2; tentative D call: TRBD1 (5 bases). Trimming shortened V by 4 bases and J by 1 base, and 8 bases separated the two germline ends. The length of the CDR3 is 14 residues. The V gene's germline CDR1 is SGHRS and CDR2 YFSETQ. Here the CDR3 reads CASSPQGNTGELFF. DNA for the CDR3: TGCGCCAGCAGCCCGCAGGGGAACACCGGGGAGCTGTTTTTT.

CDR3: CSAASGGLFDEQYF. CDR3 in DNA: TGCAGCGCCGCTTCGGGGGGCTTATTCGACGAGCAGTACTTC. This chain uses TRBV29-1 with TRBJ2-7, with TRBD2 as a possible D gene (7 bases). V lost 7 bases to trimming and J lost 5 bases, with 21 bases between them. This CDR3 spans 14 amino acids. CDR1 is SQVTM and CDR2 is ANQGSEA in the germline V gene.